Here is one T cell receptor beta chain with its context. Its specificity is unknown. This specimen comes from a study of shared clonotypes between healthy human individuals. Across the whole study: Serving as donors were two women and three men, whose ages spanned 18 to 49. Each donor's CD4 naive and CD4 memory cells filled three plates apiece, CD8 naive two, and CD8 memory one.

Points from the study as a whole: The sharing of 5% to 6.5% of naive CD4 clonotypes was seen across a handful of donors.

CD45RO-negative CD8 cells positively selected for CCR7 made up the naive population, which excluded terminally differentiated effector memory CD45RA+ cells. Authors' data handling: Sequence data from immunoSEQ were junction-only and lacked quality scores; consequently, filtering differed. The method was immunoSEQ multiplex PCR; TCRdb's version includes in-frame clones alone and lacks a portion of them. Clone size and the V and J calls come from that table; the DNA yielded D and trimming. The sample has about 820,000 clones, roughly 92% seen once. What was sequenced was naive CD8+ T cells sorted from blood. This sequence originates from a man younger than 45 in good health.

The DNA of the CDR3 is TGTGCCAGCAGCTTAGCGGGGCTAGCGGGAGTAACAGATACGCAGTATTTT. It encodes CASSLAGLAGVTDTQYF. This rearrangement joins TRBV7-9 to TRBJ2-3; 10 bases are shared with TRBD2. Germline V lookup: CDR1 SEHNR, CDR2 FQNEAQ (reference sequence). The V segment lost 0 bases and the J segment 3 bases; nucleotides outside the gene matches: 6. This CDR3 is 17 amino acids long.